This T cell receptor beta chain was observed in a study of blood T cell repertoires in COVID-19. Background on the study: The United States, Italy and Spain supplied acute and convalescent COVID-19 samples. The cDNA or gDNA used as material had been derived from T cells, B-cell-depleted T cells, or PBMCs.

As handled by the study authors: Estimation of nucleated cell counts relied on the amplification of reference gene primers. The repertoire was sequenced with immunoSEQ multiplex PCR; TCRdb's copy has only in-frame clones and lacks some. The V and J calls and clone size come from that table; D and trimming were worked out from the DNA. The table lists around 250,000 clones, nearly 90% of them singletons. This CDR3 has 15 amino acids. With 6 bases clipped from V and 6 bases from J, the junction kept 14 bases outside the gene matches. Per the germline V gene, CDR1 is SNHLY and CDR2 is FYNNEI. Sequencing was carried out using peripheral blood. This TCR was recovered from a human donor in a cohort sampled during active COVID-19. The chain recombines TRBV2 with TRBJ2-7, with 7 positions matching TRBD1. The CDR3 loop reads CASRSTGAPLSEQYF. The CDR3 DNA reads TGTGCCAGCAGGTCCACAGGGGCCCCTTTGAGCGAGCAGTACTTC.